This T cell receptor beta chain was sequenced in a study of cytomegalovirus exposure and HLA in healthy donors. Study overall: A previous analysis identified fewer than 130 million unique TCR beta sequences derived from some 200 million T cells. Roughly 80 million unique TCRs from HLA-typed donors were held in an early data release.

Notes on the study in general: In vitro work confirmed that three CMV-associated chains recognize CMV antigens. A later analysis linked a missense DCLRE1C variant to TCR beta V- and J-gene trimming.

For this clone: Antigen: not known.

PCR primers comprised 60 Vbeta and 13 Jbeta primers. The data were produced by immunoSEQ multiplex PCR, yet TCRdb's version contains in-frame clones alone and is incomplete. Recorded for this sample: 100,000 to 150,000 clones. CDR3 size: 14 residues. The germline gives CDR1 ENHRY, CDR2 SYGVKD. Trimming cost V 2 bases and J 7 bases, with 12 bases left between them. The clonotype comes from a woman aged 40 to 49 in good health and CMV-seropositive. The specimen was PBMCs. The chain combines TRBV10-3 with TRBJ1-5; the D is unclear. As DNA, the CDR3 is TGTGCCATCAGTGAGCCCGGAGAAGACCAGCCCCAGCATTTT. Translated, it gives CAISEPGEDQPQHF.